Listed below are T cell receptor beta chains from one sample, sequenced in a study of CD8 T cells in Susac syndrome. Using its own MiXCR run on the immunoSEQ multiplex PCR reads, TCRdb lists one record per CDR3 protein. Found here are hundreds of thousands of distinct CDR3 sequences, 85% to 95% of them singletons; the top ten hold around 0.072%. Sample: CD4+ T cells from PBMCs. These receptors were taken from a human donor with multiple sclerosis. Both conserved end residues are part of each CDR3. The D gene is left open where the match is weak.

d_call	v_call	j_call	cdr3_aa	cdr3_nt
.	TRBV12-3/TRBV12-4	TRBJ2-1	CASRRRALGGFYNEQFF	TGTGCCAGCAGGAGAAGGGCCTTAGGGGGATTCTACAATGAGCAGTTCTTC
.	TRBV4-2	TRBJ2-5	CASSQDLEETQYF	TGTGCCAGCAGCCAAGATCTCGAAGAGACCCAGTACTTC
TRBD1	TRBV20-1	TRBJ2-5	CSARYRGLGFETQYF	TGCAGTGCTAGGTACAGGGGTCTAGGTTTCGAGACCCAGTACTTC
.	TRBV29-1	TRBJ1-5	CSVGPGGSQPQHF	TGCAGCGTCGGGCCCGGAGGGAGTCAGCCCCAGCATTTT
TRBD1	TRBV29-1	TRBJ1-1	CSVGGQGIVSEAFF	TGCAGCGTGGGGGGACAGGGAATCGTATCTGAAGCTTTCTTT
TRBD1	TRBV20-1	TRBJ2-5	CSAWTGGQGETQYF	TGCAGTGCTTGGACAGGGGGCCAGGGGGAGACCCAGTACTTC
TRBD1	TRBV7-9	TRBJ1-2	CASSRGQGTIYGYTF	TGTGCCAGCAGCCGCGGACAGGGGACGATCTATGGCTACACCTTC
TRBD2	TRBV12-3/TRBV12-4	TRBJ2-7	CASSRSGYEQYF	TGTGCCAGCAGCCGTAGCGGGTACGAGCAGTACTTC
.	TRBV7-2	TRBJ1-3	CASSLGPAGNTIYF	TGTGCCAGCAGCTTAGGACCGGCAGGAAACACCATATATTTT
TRBD2	TRBV19	TRBJ2-1	CASSIQAGGSYNEQFF	TGTGCCAGTAGTATTCAAGCGGGAGGCTCCTACAATGAGCAGTTCTTC
.	TRBV7-9	TRBJ1-1	CASSWEGYMNTEAFF	TGTGCCAGCAGCTGGGAGGGGTACATGAACACTGAAGCTTTCTTT
.	TRBV20-1	TRBJ2-7	CSARDFQGYEQYF	TGCAGTGCTAGAGATTTCCAGGGCTACGAGCAGTACTTC
.	TRBV4-2	TRBJ1-2	CASSPLIRFYGYTF	TGTGCCAGCAGCCCCCTGATCAGGTTCTATGGCTACACCTTC
.	TRBV29-1	TRBJ1-3	CSAGALYGNTIYF	TGCAGCGCCGGGGCCCTCTATGGAAACACCATATATTTT
.	TRBV3-1	TRBJ2-3	CASSARGGHAGASWSTQYF	TGTGCCAGCAGCGCCCGAGGGGGTCATGCGGGGGCGTCTTGGAGCACGCAGTATTTT